These T cell receptor beta chains were read from a single sample in a study of PD-L1 blockade in urothelial cancer. Only in-frame clones appear in the TCRdb table, and some are missing; sequencing was by immunoSEQ multiplex PCR. This sample yields some 77,000 clones, of which about 85% are seen a single time; 4.5% to 7% belongs to the top ten. Sequencing used PBMCs, obtained around atezolizumab (anti-PD-L1) treatment. The receptors originated from a woman aged 70-85 years with urothelial cancer. Both conserved end residues are part of each CDR3. Each record gives: CDR3 DNA, CDR3 protein, clone size, D gene, V gene, J gene, CDR3 length. D genes are given only for firm matches. For some rows the clone size is stated as once, few or many, or as a class when expanded; others skip it.

TGTGCCAGTCGTAAGGCGGGAGTGGACTACGAGCAGTACTTC	CASRKAGVDYEQYF	-	TRBD2	TRBV28	TRBJ2-7	14
TGCAGCGTTGGAGGATTCAATCAGCCCCAGCATTTT	CSVGGFNQPQHF	once	-	TRBV29-1	TRBJ1-5	12
TGTGCCAGCAGCTTCGGGCACAGGGGTGGTTCCTACGAGCAGTACTTC	CASSFGHRGGSYEQYF	few	TRBD1	TRBV11-2	TRBJ2-7	16
TGCGCCAGCAGCCCCGCGGGGCGGACTAATGAAAAACTGTTTTTT	CASSPAGRTNEKLFF	-	-	TRBV4-1	TRBJ1-4	15
TGTGCCAGCAGCCCAGACAGGGGTCACGAGCAGTACTTC	CASSPDRGHEQYF	-	TRBD1	TRBV9	TRBJ2-7	13
TGCGCCAGCAGCTTCGCAGAAACTAATGAAAAACTGTTTTTT	CASSFAETNEKLFF	-	-	TRBV5-1	TRBJ1-4	14
TGTGCCAGCATCTGGACTAGCGGCCGGATCGGCTCCTACAATGAGCAGTTCTTC	CASIWTSGRIGSYNEQFF	once	TRBD2	TRBV7-2	TRBJ2-1	18
TGTGCCAGCAGCCAGGGGAAACCCAATGAAAAACTGTTTTTT	CASSQGKPNEKLFF	many	-	TRBV7-8	TRBJ1-4	14
TGTGCCAGCAGCCAACCCGACAGGGATCATGAAAAACTGTTTTTT	CASSQPDRDHEKLFF	few	TRBD1	TRBV4-2	TRBJ1-4	15
TGCGCCAGCAGCCAAACCCCCCCGGGACAGTTTTACAATGAGCAGTTCTTC	CASSQTPPGQFYNEQFF	-	TRBD1	TRBV4-1	TRBJ2-1	17
TGCGCCAGCAGCTTGGGCGCAGGGGGGAACACTGAAGCTTTCTTT	CASSLGAGGNTEAFF	-	TRBD1	TRBV5-1	TRBJ1-1	15
TGCGCCAGCAAAACCGGGACTGTCGTCTACGAGCAGTACTTC	CASKTGTVVYEQYF	-	-	TRBV10-1	TRBJ2-7	14
TGCGCCAGCAGTCAATCGGAGCCGCAGCAGTACTTC	CASSQSEPQQYF	once	-	TRBV23-1	TRBJ2-7	12
TGTGCCAGCAGCTTGCTTGACAGGGTAGCCCAAGAGACCCAGTACTTC	CASSLLDRVAQETQYF	-	TRBD1	TRBV5-5	TRBJ2-5	16
TGTGCCAGCAGCGTTGACTCCACGGGCACAGATACGCAGTATTTT	CASSVDSTGTDTQYF	-	-	TRBV2	TRBJ2-3	15
TGCGCCAGCAGCCAGACGGAACGACAGACTAACTATGGCTACACCTTC	CASSQTERQTNYGYTF	-	-	TRBV4-1	TRBJ1-2	16
TGTGCCAGCAGCGGTTGGGGACAGGGTCTCCAGGGCTCCTACACCGGGGAGCTGTTTTTT	CASSGWGQGLQGSYTGELFF	-	TRBD1	TRBV14	TRBJ2-2	20
TGTGCCAGCAGTTACTCCGGGACAGCGTATGGCTACACCTTC	CASSYSGTAYGYTF	-	TRBD1	TRBV6-5	TRBJ1-2	14
TGTGCCTGGAGCGTACAGGGGGCGGGAACCGGGGAGCTGTTTTTT	CAWSVQGAGTGELFF	-	TRBD1	TRBV30	TRBJ2-2	15
TGTGCCATCAGTGACCAGGGGAAGACAGATACGCAGTATTTT	CAISDQGKTDTQYF	-	-	TRBV10-3	TRBJ2-3	14
TGTGCCAGTTATACAGGGTCTTGGAATTCACCCCTCCACTTT	CASYTGSWNSPLHF	-	-	TRBV2	TRBJ1-6	14
TGTGCCAGCAGCCAGGGCAGGGGGCCTGGCTTTGGCACTGAAGCTTTCTTT	CASSQGRGPGFGTEAFF	once	TRBD1	TRBV14	TRBJ1-1	17
TGCGCCAGCAGCCAAGATCAAGGGGCAAAACAAGAGACCCAGTACTTC	CASSQDQGAKQETQYF	-	-	TRBV4-1	TRBJ2-5	16
TGTGCCAGCAGGCGACGAACCGGGACAGACGAAGCTTTCTTT	CASRRRTGTDEAFF	-	TRBD1	TRBV5-4	TRBJ1-1	14
TGTGCCAGCAGTGAACTAGACTACGAGCAGTACTTC	CASSELDYEQYF	once	-	TRBV2	TRBJ2-7	12
TGTGCCAGCAGTGAAGTACAGGGCTCCTACGAGCAGTACTTC	CASSEVQGSYEQYF	-	-	TRBV6-1	TRBJ2-7	14
TGTGCCAGCAGTGAAGCAGTAACGCAGGGGCGAAGTAATTATGGCTACACCTTC	CASSEAVTQGRSNYGYTF	-	-	TRBV6-1	TRBJ1-2	18
TGTGCCAGCAGCGTAAGGACAGGGGGAAACTATGGCTACACCTTC	CASSVRTGGNYGYTF	-	TRBD1	TRBV9	TRBJ1-2	15
TGTGCCAGCAGCCTCGGGTCCGGGAGTGGCTACGAGCAGTACTTC	CASSLGSGSGYEQYF	-	-	TRBV7-9	TRBJ2-7	15
TGTGCCAGCAGCTTACTAGCGGCTCTCACAGATACGCAGTATTTT	CASSLLAALTDTQYF	-	TRBD2	TRBV7-2	TRBJ2-3	15
TGTGCCAGCAGTTATACCAGGGGGCTCTCCTACGAGCAGTACTTC	CASSYTRGLSYEQYF	-	TRBD1	TRBV6-7	TRBJ2-7	15
TGCAGCGCCCAGGGCCAGGTAGTCACTGAAGCTTTCTTT	CSAQGQVVTEAFF	-	-	TRBV29-1	TRBJ1-1	13
TGTGCCAGCAGCTTGGTCGGACAGTCTAATGAAAAACTGTTTTTT	CASSLVGQSNEKLFF	-	-	TRBV5-5	TRBJ1-4	15
TGTGCCAGCAGTTCTCCCGGGACAGGGGCCTACGAGCAGTACTTC	CASSSPGTGAYEQYF	-	TRBD1	TRBV28	TRBJ2-7	15
TGTGCCAGCAGTTTAGGGACACAAAGTAATTCACCCCTCCACTTT	CASSLGTQSNSPLHF	-	-	TRBV27	TRBJ1-6	15
TGTGCCAGTAGTACCACCCCTTTTCTAGCGGGAGTTCTGAATGAGCAGTTCTTC	CASSTTPFLAGVLNEQFF	-	TRBD2	TRBV19	TRBJ2-1	18
TGTGCCAGCAGAGACCTCGGGACAGGGGTTTACGAGCAGTACTTC	CASRDLGTGVYEQYF	-	TRBD1	TRBV6-6	TRBJ2-7	15
TGCGCCAGCAGCCAAGAAACTAGCGGGGCGGTGACCACCGGGGAGCTGTTTTTT	CASSQETSGAVTTGELFF	few	TRBD2	TRBV4-3	TRBJ2-2	18
TGTGCCAGCAGCTTCCCAAACACTGAAGCTTTCTTT	CASSFPNTEAFF	-	-	TRBV5-6	TRBJ1-1	12
TGTGCCATCAGTGGTACCGGCGGGCCTTCACCCCTCCACTTT	CAISGTGGPSPLHF	once	-	TRBV10-3	TRBJ1-6	14
TGTGCCAGCAGCGAACAGGGGTCGGGCACCGGGGAGCTGTTTTTT	CASSEQGSGTGELFF	-	TRBD1	TRBV7-2	TRBJ2-2	15
TGTGCCAGCAGCGTAGCAGGGGATACTGAAGCTTTCTTT	CASSVAGDTEAFF	-	-	TRBV9	TRBJ1-1	13
TGTGCCAGCAGTTACTCACAGGGGGCGGCGGGCAATGAGCAGTTCTTC	CASSYSQGAAGNEQFF	-	TRBD1	TRBV6-5	TRBJ2-1	16
TGCGCCAGCAGCTTGGACCTAGCGGGGGGCGGCCAAGAGACCCAGTACTTC	CASSLDLAGGGQETQYF	-	TRBD2	TRBV5-1	TRBJ2-5	17
TGTGCCAGCAGGCGGGACAGGGGGCACGAGCAGTACTTC	CASRRDRGHEQYF	-	TRBD1	TRBV2	TRBJ2-7	13
TGTGCCAGCAGTGAGCTCTGGTCCAGGGGGCACGGCTACACCTTC	CASSELWSRGHGYTF	few	TRBD1	TRBV2	TRBJ1-2	15
TGCAGCGTAAGAACAGGGTGGGGTGACTACGAGCAGTACTTC	CSVRTGWGDYEQYF	once	-	TRBV29-1	TRBJ2-7	14
TGTGCCAGCAGTACCGGACAGGGGGAGTACGAGCAGTACTTC	CASSTGQGEYEQYF	-	TRBD1	TRBV5-4	TRBJ2-7	14
TGCGCCAGCAGCTTGGCCGACAGAGATCCTAACTATGGCTACACCTTC	CASSLADRDPNYGYTF	-	-	TRBV5-1	TRBJ1-2	16
TGTGCCAGCAGTTACCCGGGACAGTTCGTCTTC	CASSYPGQFVF	-	TRBD1	TRBV28	TRBJ2-7	11
TGTGCCAGCAGCTCAACGGGCCAACTTGGGGAGACCCAGTACTTC	CASSSTGQLGETQYF	-	-	TRBV7-3	TRBJ2-5	15